This T cell receptor (beta chain) is drawn from a study of T cells in pancreatic ductal adenocarcinoma. Profiling relied on immunoSEQ multiplex PCR, and the TCRdb table lists in-frame clones only, not all of them. The sample lists roughly 100,000 clones, about 96% occurring once. No neoadjuvant therapy was given to the selected pancreatic ductal adenocarcinoma patients before their surgery. CDR3 length: 13 residues. J gave up 5 bases and V 5 bases, and 1 base lay outside the gene matches. CDR1 and CDR2 from the germline V gene are MNHEY and SMNVEV (reference sequence). Study findings and constraints: Results skew toward the minority of patients with early-stage disease. Tumor and blood clonality did not differ significantly, about 0.112 versus 0.072. Blood had more productive templates and approximately 8-fold more unique clonotypes than tumor.

As regards this clone: No antigen is known for it. Other DNA sequences in the sample encode the same CDR3.

The rearrangement joins TRBV27 to TRBJ2-1, with 9 bases matching TRBD2. The receptor comes from a human donor with pancreatic ductal adenocarcinoma. The source material was PBMCs. CDR3: CASSLAGHNEQFF. The CDR3 DNA sequence: TGTGCCAGCAGTCTAGCGGGACACAATGAGCAGTTCTTC.